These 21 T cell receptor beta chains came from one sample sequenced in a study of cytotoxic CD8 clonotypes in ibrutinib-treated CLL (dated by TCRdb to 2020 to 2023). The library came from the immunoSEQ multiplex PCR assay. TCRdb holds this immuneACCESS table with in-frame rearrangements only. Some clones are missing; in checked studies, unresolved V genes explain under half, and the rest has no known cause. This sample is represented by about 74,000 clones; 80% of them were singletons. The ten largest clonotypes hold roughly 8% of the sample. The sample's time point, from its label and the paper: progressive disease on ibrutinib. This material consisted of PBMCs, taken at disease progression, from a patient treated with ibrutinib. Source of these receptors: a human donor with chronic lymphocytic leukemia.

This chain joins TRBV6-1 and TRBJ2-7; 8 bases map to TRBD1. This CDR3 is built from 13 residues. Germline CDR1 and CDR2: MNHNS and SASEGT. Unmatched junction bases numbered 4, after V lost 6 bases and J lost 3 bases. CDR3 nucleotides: TGTGCCAGCAGGGCTGGACAGGGCTACGAGCAGTACTTC. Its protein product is CASRAGQGYEQYF.

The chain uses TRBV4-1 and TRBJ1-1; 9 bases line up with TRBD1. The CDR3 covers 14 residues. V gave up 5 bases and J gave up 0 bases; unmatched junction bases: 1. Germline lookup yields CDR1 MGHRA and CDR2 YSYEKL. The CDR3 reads CASSYRGLNTEAFF. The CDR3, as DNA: TGCGCCAGCAGCTACAGGGGGCTGAACACTGAAGCTTTCTTT.

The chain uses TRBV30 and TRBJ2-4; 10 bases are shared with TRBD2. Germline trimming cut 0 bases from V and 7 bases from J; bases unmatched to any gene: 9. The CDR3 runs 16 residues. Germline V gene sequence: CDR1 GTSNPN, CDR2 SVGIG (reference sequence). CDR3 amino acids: CAWSVVLAGAGNIQYF. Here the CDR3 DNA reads TGTGCCTGGAGTGTAGTTCTAGCGGGAGCTGGGAACATTCAGTACTTC.

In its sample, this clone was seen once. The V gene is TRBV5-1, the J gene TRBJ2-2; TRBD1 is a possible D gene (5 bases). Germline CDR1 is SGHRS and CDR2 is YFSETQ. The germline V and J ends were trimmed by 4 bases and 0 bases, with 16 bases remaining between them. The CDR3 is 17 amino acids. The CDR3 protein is CASSPGHSLTNTGELFF. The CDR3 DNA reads TGCGCCAGCAGCCCCGGACATTCACTAACGAACACCGGGGAGCTGTTTTTT.

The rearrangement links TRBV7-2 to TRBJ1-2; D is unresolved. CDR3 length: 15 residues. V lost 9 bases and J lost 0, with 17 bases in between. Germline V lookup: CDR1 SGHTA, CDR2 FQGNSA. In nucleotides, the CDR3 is TGTGCCAGTCCCCGCTTAGGACTTCCTAACTATGGCTACACCTTC. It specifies CASPRLGLPNYGYTF.

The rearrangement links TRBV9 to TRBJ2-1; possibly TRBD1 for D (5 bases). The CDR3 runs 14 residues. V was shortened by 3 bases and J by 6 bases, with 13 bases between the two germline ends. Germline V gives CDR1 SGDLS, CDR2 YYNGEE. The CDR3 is CASSEDTFSNEQFF. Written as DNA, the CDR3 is TGTGCCAGCAGCGAGGACACCTTTTCCAATGAGCAGTTCTTC.

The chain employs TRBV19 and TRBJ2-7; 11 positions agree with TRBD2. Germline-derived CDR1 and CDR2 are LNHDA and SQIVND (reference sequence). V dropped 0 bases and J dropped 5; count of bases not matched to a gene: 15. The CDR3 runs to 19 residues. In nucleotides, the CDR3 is TGTGCCAGTAGTATAGATCACCGTAGCGGGAGGGCCTCTGGGCACGAGCAGTACTTC. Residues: CASSIDHRSGRASGHEQYF.

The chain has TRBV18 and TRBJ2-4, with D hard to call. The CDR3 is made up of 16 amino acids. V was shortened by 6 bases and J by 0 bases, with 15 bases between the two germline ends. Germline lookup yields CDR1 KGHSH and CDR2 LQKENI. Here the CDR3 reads CASSPAHLGAKNIQYF. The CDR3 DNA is TGTGCCAGCTCCCCCGCCCACTTGGGAGCCAAAAACATTCAGTACTTC.

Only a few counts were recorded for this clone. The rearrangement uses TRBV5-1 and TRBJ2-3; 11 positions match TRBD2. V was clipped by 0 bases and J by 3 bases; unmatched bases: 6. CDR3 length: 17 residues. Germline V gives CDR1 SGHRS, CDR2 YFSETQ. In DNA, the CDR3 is TGCGCCAGCAGCTTGGGACTAGCGGGAATGGTGACAGATACGCAGTATTTT. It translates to CASSLGLAGMVTDTQYF.

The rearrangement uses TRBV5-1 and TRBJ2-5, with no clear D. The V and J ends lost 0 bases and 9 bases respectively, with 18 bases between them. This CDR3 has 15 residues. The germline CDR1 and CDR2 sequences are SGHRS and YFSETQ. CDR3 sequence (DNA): TGCGCCAGCAGCTTGGCCGTCCGCGCAGGAGAACCCCAGTACTTC. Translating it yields CASSLAVRAGEPQYF.

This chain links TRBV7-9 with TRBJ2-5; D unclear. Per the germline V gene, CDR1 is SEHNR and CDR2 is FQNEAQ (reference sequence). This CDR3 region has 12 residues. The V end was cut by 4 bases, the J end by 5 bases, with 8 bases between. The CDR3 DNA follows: TGTGCCAGCAGCTACGACGGGGAGACCCAGTACTTC. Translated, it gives CASSYDGETQYF.

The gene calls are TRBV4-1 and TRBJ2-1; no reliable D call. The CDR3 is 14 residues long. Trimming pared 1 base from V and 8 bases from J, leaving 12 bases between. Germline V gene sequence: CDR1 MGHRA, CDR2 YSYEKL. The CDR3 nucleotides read TGCGCCAGCAGCCAAGGAATCGTTACGGATGAGCAGTTCTTC. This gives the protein CASSQGIVTDEQFF.

CDR3 DNA sequence: TGCAGCGTTGAAGATAGGGGGAGCCAAGAGACCCAGTACTTC. Its translation is CSVEDRGSQETQYF. The genes are TRBV29-1 and TRBJ2-5; tentative D call: TRBD1 (6 bases). V lost 0 bases to trimming and J lost 1 base, with 9 bases between them. The CDR3 is 14 amino acids. Per germline, CDR1 SQVTM and CDR2 ANQGSEA.

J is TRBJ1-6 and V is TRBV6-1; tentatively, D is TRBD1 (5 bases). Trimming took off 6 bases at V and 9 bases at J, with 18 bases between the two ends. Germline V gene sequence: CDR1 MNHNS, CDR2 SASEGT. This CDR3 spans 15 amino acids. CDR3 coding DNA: TGTGCCAGCAGCGGCGGCCGGGACTTCGGTTCACCCCTCCACTTT. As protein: CASSGGRDFGSPLHF.

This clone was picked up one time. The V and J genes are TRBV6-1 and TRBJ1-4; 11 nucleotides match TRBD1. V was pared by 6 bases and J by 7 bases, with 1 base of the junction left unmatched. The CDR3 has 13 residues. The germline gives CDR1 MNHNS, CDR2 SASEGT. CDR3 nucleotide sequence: TGTGCCAGCAGGGGACAGGGGGTTGAAAAACTGTTTTTT. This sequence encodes CASRGQGVEKLFF.

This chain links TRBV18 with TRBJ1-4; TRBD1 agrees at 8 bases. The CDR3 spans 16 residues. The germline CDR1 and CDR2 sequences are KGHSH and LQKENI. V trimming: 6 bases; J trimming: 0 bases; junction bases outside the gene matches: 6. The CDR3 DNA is TGTGCCAGCTCGACGGGACAGGTACCAACTAATGAAAAACTGTTTTTT. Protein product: CASSTGQVPTNEKLFF.

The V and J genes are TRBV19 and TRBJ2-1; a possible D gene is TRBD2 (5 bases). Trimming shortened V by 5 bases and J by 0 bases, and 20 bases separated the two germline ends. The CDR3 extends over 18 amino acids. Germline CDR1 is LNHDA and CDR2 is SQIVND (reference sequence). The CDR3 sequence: CASSAPSRGLSSYNEQFF. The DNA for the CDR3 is TGTGCCAGTAGTGCCCCCTCTCGTGGACTTAGCTCCTACAATGAGCAGTTCTTC.

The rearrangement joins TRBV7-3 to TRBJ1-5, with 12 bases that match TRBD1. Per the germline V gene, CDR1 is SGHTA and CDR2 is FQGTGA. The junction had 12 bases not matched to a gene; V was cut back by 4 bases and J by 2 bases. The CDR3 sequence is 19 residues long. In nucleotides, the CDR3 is TGTGCCAGCAGCTGCGCCGGGACAGGGGGCAGAAAAGGCAATCAGCCCCAGCATTTT. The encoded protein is CASSCAGTGGRKGNQPQHF.

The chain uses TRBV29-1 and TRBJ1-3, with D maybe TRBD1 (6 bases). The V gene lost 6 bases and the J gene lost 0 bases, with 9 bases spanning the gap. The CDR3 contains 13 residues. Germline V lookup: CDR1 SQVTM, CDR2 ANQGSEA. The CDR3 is CSVWDNSGNTIYF. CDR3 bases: TGCAGCGTATGGGACAACTCTGGAAACACCATATATTTT.

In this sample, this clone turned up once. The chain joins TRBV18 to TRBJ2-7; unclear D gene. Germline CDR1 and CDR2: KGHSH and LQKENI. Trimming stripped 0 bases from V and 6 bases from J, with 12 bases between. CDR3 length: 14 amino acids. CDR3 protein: CASSPPARRSEQYF. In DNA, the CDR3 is TGTGCCAGCTCACCACCGGCCCGGCGTTCCGAGCAGTACTTC. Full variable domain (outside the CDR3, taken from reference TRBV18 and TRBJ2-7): NAGVMQNPRHLVRRRGQEARLRCSPMKGHSHVYWYRQLPEEGLKFMVYLQKENIIDESGMPKERFSAEFPKEGPSILRIQQVVRGDSAAYFCASSPPARRSEQYFGPGTRLTVT.

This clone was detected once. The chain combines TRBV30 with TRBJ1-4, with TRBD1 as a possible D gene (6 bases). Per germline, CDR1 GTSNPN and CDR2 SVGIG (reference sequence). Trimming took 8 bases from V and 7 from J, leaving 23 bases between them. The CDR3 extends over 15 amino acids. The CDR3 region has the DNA TGTGCCGTACGGGGGCCAGACCCAAGAGTTGAAAAACTGTTTTTT. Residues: CAVRGPDPRVEKLFF. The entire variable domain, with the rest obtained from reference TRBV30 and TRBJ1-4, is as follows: SQTIHQWPATLVQPVGSPLSLECTVEGTSNPNLYWYRQAAGRGLQLLFYSVGIGQISSEVPQNLSASRPQDRQFILSSKKLLLSDSGFYLCAVRGPDPRVEKLFFGSGTQLSVL.